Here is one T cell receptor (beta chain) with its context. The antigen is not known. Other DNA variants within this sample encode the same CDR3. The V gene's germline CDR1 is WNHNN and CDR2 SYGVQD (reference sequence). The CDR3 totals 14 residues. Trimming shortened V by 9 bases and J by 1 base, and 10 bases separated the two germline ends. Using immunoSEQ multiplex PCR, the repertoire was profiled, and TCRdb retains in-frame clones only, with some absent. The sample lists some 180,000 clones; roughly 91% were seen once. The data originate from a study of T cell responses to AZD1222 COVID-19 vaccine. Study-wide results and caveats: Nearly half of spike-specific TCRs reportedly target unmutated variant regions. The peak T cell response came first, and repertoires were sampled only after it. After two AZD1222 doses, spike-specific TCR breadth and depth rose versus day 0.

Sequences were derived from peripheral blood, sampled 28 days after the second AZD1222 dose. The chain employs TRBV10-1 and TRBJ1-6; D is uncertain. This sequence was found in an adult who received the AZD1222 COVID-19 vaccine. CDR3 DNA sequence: TGCGCCAGTTCCGACGGATCCTATAATTCACCCCTCCACTTT. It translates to CASSDGSYNSPLHF.